These 25 T cell receptor beta chains originate from one sample sequenced in a study of T cell responses to AZD1222 COVID-19 vaccine. Generated by immunoSEQ multiplex PCR, the TCRdb table keeps only in-frame clones and is missing some. The sample lists 95,000 to 130,000 clones; over 75% were seen once. The sequencing used peripheral blood, collected on day 0 of MenACWY control vaccination. The receptors originated from an adult in good health.

The J gene is TRBJ1-2, the V gene TRBV19; maybe TRBD1 (6 bases). This CDR3 has 13 amino acids. Germline V gives CDR1 LNHDA, CDR2 SQIVND (reference sequence). Between the trimmed V and J ends, which lost 2 bases and 4 bases, there was a span of 8 bases. The CDR3 nucleotides read TGTGCCAGTAGTATACAGGGGAGCTATGGCTACACCTTC. The encoded protein is CASSIQGSYGYTF.

CDR3 nucleotides: TGCGCCAGCAGCCAAGATCCAGCGGGGGGGACAGATACGCAGTATTTT. This encodes CASSQDPAGGTDTQYF. This rearrangement joins TRBV4-1 to TRBJ2-3; TRBD2 aligns across 10 bases. V shed 0 bases, J shed 3 bases, and the junction held 3 bases outside the gene matches. The CDR3 totals 16 residues. Looked up from germline, CDR1 is MGHRA and CDR2 is YSYEKL.

This clone appeared a few times. V and J are TRBV7-9 and TRBJ2-7, with D possibly matching TRBD2 (7 bases). Trimming pared 8 bases from V and 5 bases from J, leaving 16 bases between. The CDR3 length is 13 residues. Germline V gene lookup returns CDR1 SEHNR and CDR2 FQNEAQ (reference sequence). CDR3: CASEEGGIDEQYF. DNA of the CDR3: TGTGCCAGCGAGGAGGGGGGGATCGACGAGCAGTACTTC. Filled out from reference TRBV7-9 and TRBJ2-7, the complete variable domain reads DTGVSQNPRHKITKRGQNVTFRCDPISEHNRLYWYRQTLGQGPEFLTYFQNEAQLEKSRLLSDRFSAERPKGSFSTLEIQRTEQGDSAMYLCASEEGGIDEQYFGPGTRLTVT.

V and J are TRBV19 and TRBJ2-1; 7 bases line up with TRBD1. After removal of 5 bases from V and 14 bases from J, the junction contained 6 bases not matched to a gene. This CDR3 has 11 amino acids. In germline, CDR1 is LNHDA, CDR2 SQIVND (reference sequence). CDR3 sequence (DNA): TGTGCCAGTAGTGAGGGGGCTTTAGAGTTCTTC. Its translation: CASSEGALEFF.

The rearrangement uses TRBV4-1 and TRBJ2-5; 8 nucleotides align to TRBD1. J gave up 2 bases and V 4 bases, and 3 bases lay outside the gene matches. CDR1 and CDR2 from the germline V gene are MGHRA and YSYEKL. The CDR3 extends over 14 amino acids. The CDR3 DNA follows: TGCGCCAGCAGCCTTGGGACAGGACAAGAGACCCAGTACTTC. It codes for CASSLGTGQETQYF.

A note on this clone: Other DNA variants within this sample encode the same CDR3. This chain links TRBV6-6 with TRBJ2-7; D is uncertain. V lost 5 bases to trimming and J lost 4 bases, with 6 bases between them. This CDR3 comprises 11 residues. Germline V gene data show CDR1 as MNHNY and CDR2 as SVGAGI (reference sequence). In DNA form, the CDR3 reads TGTGCCAGCAGTCCTTCGTACGAGCAGTACTTC. This codes for CASSPSYEQYF.

The chain recombines TRBV9 with TRBJ2-1; 8 bases map to TRBD2. CDR1 SGDLS and CDR2 YYNGEE come from the germline V gene. The trim removed 4 bases at V and 1 base at J, leaving 4 bases unmatched. CDR3 length: 15 residues. Here the CDR3 DNA reads TGTGCCAGCAGCCAGCGGGGGTCTTCCTACAATGAGCAGTTCTTC. This codes for CASSQRGSSYNEQFF.

The V gene is TRBV5-4, the J gene TRBJ2-1; 10 bases fit TRBD2. The trim removed 2 bases at V and 4 bases at J, leaving 3 bases unmatched. Germline CDR1 is SGHNT and CDR2 is YYREEE (reference sequence). The CDR3 totals 15 residues. The CDR3 sequence: CASSFGTSEYNEQFF. CDR3 DNA: TGTGCCAGCAGCTTCGGGACTAGCGAGTACAATGAGCAGTTCTTC.

This chain connects TRBV24-1 to TRBJ2-7; D could derive from TRBD1 or TRBD2 (5 bases each). CDR1 is KGHDR and CDR2 is SFDVKD in the germline V gene. CDR3 length: 14 residues. V was clipped by 4 bases and J by 7 bases, with 16 bases between them. The DNA of the CDR3 is TGTGCCACCAGTGACACCCTGGGACCCCGGGAGCAGTACTTC. It is translated as CATSDTLGPREQYF.

The chain carries TRBV24-1 and TRBJ2-2; weak D call: TRBD1 (5 bases). Trimming pared 5 bases from V and 2 bases from J, leaving 11 bases between. This CDR3 comprises 15 residues. Germline V lookup: CDR1 KGHDR, CDR2 SFDVKD. CDR3 nucleotides: TGTGCCACCAGTGCTATAAGGGGAAACACCGGGGAGCTGTTTTTT. It is translated as CATSAIRGNTGELFF.

The V call is TRBV4-3, the J call TRBJ2-3; D is perhaps TRBD2 (6 bases). The germline gives CDR1 LGHNA, CDR2 YSLEER. The CDR3 totals 17 residues. Trimming shortened V by 1 base and J by 4 bases, and 18 bases separated the two germline ends. DNA for the CDR3: TGCGCCAGCAGCCAAGGGGACGGGGGAACTCTCGCAGATACGCAGTATTTT. This codes for CASSQGDGGTLADTQYF.

CDR3 nucleotides: TGCGCCAGCAGCGGGACAGCGAACACCGGGGAGCTGTTTTTT. As protein: CASSGTANTGELFF. The chain is built from TRBV5-1 and TRBJ2-2; 7 positions agree with TRBD1. The CDR3 sequence is 14 residues long. Germline V gene sequence: CDR1 SGHRS, CDR2 YFSETQ. With 4 bases clipped from V and 0 bases from J, the junction kept 0 bases outside the gene matches.

This clone has a single count. The same CDR3 arises from other DNA sequences in this sample as well. The chain couples TRBV7-9 to TRBJ2-1; D not resolved. The CDR3 has 14 amino acids. The germline V gene has CDR1 SEHNR and CDR2 FQNEAQ (reference sequence). V lost 2 bases to trimming and J lost 4 bases, with 9 bases between them. The CDR3 nucleotides are TGTGCCAGCAGCTTACGTGGTAGATACAATGAGCAGTTCTTC. Translated, it gives CASSLRGRYNEQFF.

The J gene is TRBJ1-2, the V gene TRBV6-5; perhaps TRBD1 as D (5 bases). CDR3 length equals 16 residues. V was clipped by 2 bases and J by 0 bases, with 13 bases between them. Germline values: CDR1 MNHEY, CDR2 SVGAGI. The CDR3 nucleotides are TGTGCCAGCAGTTACGGCGGTGGGGGGTCTAACTATGGCTACACCTTC. As protein: CASSYGGGGSNYGYTF.

The J gene is TRBJ1-1, the V gene TRBV30; possibly TRBD1 for D (6 bases). This CDR3 is 13 amino acids long. The germline V gene has CDR1 GTSNPN and CDR2 SVGIG (reference sequence). Trimming took off 2 bases at V and 4 bases at J, with 11 bases between the two ends. The CDR3 DNA sequence: TGTGCCTGGAGTTCCACAGGGCCCACTGAAGCTTTCTTT. Translation: CAWSSTGPTEAFF.

The chain uses TRBV29-1 and TRBJ2-1, with D perhaps matching TRBD1 (6 bases). The CDR3 contains 10 residues. CDR1 and CDR2 (germline): SQVTM, ANQGSEA. Trimming took off 4 bases at V and 14 bases at J, with 12 bases between the two ends. The DNA of the CDR3 is TGCAGCGTTGGCGAGGCAGGGGAGTTCTTC. It codes for CSVGEAGEFF.

The rearrangement joins TRBV2 to TRBJ2-1; D might be TRBD1 (7 bases). The CDR3 extends over 18 amino acids. Trimming took 4 bases from V and 2 from J, leaving 21 bases between them. The germline V gene has CDR1 SNHLY and CDR2 FYNNEI. The CDR3 DNA reads as TGTGCCAGCAGTGTAAACTTTTGGAGGGACAGAACCTACAATGAGCAGTTCTTC. Amino acids: CASSVNFWRDRTYNEQFF. The variable domain in full, with the rest retrieved from reference TRBV2 and TRBJ2-1, is EPEVTQTPSHQVTQMGQEVILRCVPISNHLYFYWYRQILGQKVEFLVSFYNNEISEKSEIFDDQFSVERPDGSNFTLKIRSTKLEDSAMYFCASSVNFWRDRTYNEQFFGPGTRLTVL.

The chain recombines TRBV19 with TRBJ2-5; D may be TRBD2 (5 bases). Germline CDR1 reads LNHDA; CDR2 reads SQIVND (reference sequence). The CDR3 is 17 amino acids. The germline V and J ends were trimmed by 6 bases and 3 bases, with 23 bases remaining between them. CDR3 region: CASRPFPGPGNEETQYF. CDR3 in DNA: TGTGCCAGTAGGCCCTTCCCCGGGCCCGGGAACGAAGAGACCCAGTACTTC.

The chain has TRBV3-1 (or the pseudogene TRBV3-2) and TRBJ2-3; 8 bases align to TRBD2. The ends lost 2 bases at V and 2 bases at J; junction bases unmatched: 9. Germline V gene data show CDR1 as LGHDT and CDR2 as YNNKEL (reference sequence). This CDR3 region has 17 residues. The CDR3 sequence: CASSQFLSGASTDTQYF. In nucleotides, the CDR3 is TGTGCCAGCAGCCAATTCCTTAGCGGGGCGTCCACAGATACGCAGTATTTT.

The rearrangement joins TRBV11-2 to TRBJ2-4; 9 bases are a match to TRBD1. V was pared by 8 bases and J by 0 bases, with 5 bases of the junction left unmatched. Germline lookup yields CDR1 SGHAT and CDR2 FQNNGV. This CDR3 is built from 15 residues. Written as DNA, the CDR3 is TGTGCCAGCCGCGACAGGGGGGAAGCCAAAAACATTCAGTACTTC. This gives the protein CASRDRGEAKNIQYF.

This clone was counted once. CDR3 loop: CASSQGGRLNSPLHF. CDR3 nucleotide sequence: TGCGCCAGCAGCCAGGGGGGACGGTTAAATTCACCCCTCCACTTT. J is TRBJ1-6 and V is TRBV4-1, with D perhaps TRBD1 (5 bases). The germline V gene encodes CDR1 MGHRA and CDR2 YSYEKL. The CDR3 has 15 residues. V shed 3 bases and J shed 7 bases, with 13 bases lying between them.

This clone was seen more than once but under ten times. The CDR3 here is CAISERDTRTEAFF. In DNA form, the CDR3 reads TGTGCCATCAGTGAGCGGGACACAAGGACTGAAGCTTTCTTT. This chain uses TRBV10-3 with TRBJ1-1; a possible D gene is TRBD1 (6 bases). The CDR3 runs 14 residues. The germline V gene encodes CDR1 ENHRY and CDR2 SYGVKD. V was clipped by 2 bases and J by 5 bases, with 12 bases between them.

The CDR3 DNA reads TGTGCCAGCTCACCAAGGCGGGGGGGCTCCTACAATGAGCAGTTCTTC. The encoded protein is CASSPRRGGSYNEQFF. The chain joins TRBV18 to TRBJ2-1, with TRBD2 identical over 9 bases. V lost 2 bases and J lost 0; bases outside the gene matches: 2. Looked up from germline, CDR1 is KGHSH and CDR2 is LQKENI. The CDR3 is 16 residues long.

This chain links TRBV18 with TRBJ2-3; no firm D call. Germline CDR1 KGHSH, CDR2 LQKENI. V lost 6 bases and J 9 bases, leaving 13 bases between the germline ends. The CDR3 runs 12 residues. The CDR3: CASSTDVDTQYF. Written as DNA, the CDR3 is TGTGCCAGCTCGACCGACGTGGACACGCAGTATTTT.

V and J are TRBV6-5 and TRBJ1-2; 9 bases agree with TRBD1. The CDR3 length is 14 residues. Germline lookup yields CDR1 MNHEY and CDR2 SVGAGI. V trimming: 6 bases; J trimming: 8 bases; junction bases outside the gene matches: 10. This CDR3 reads CASRDVQGAGGYTF. CDR3 coding DNA: TGTGCCAGCAGGGACGTACAGGGGGCCGGGGGCTACACCTTC.